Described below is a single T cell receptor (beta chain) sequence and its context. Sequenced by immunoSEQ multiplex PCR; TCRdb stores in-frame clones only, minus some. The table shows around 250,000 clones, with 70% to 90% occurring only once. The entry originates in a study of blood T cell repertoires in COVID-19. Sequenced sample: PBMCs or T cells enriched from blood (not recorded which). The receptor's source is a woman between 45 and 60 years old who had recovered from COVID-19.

The CDR3 sequence: CASSPSGGGTDTQYF. DNA for the CDR3: TGTGCCAGCAGCCCGTCGGGAGGGGGCACAGATACGCAGTATTTT. The chain links TRBV3-1 (or the pseudogene TRBV3-2) to TRBJ2-3, with 8 bases that match TRBD2. The junction had 4 bases not matched to a gene; V was cut back by 4 bases and J by 1 base. In germline, CDR1 is LGHDT, CDR2 YNNKEL (reference sequence). This CDR3 is 15 amino acids long.